Described below is a single T cell receptor beta chain sequence and its context. This clonotype was recorded at least ten times. What this receptor recognizes is not known. Base qualities are not at hand, and no much larger clone is one base apart. The data were obtained in a study of T cell repertoires in cytomegalovirus infection (dated 2019 in TCRdb). For context, the study as a whole: Donor HLA type was relevant to the analysis, because carriage of CMV infection together with the matching HLA type was indicated by public TCR beta signatures.

Sequencing took place on an Illumina HiSeq 1500. The public reads were reanalyzed by TCRdb: fastp trimming at Q25, MiXCR alignment, in-frame beta chains only. CDR3 protein duplicates are merged, each entry listing the most common genes and DNA. Within this sample are 150,000 to 200,000 distinct CDR3 sequences, with roughly a fifth of them counted one time only. The top ten hold around 3.2% of the sample. Study-level results and caveats: In both this cohort and an independent cohort of 350 to 400 donors, the cumulative frequency of public TCR beta family members distinguished carriers of CMV infection plus the relevant HLA type. In the ex vivo response, HLA-C-restricted CMV-specific TCR beta clonotypes were dominant, and in two of eight donors the single most frequent clonotype came from this HLA-C-restricted group.

The sequencing sample was made of PBMCs. The receptor was isolated from a human donor in good health (CMV status not recorded). Some clones in this sample may be carry-over from other donors' samples.

The DNA is as follows: TGTGCCAGCAGCAACCCCGGGACAGGGAGACCCTACGAGCAGTACTTC. This sequence encodes CASSNPGTGRPYEQYF. The V and J genes are TRBV7-9 and TRBJ2-7; 9 middle bases align to TRBD1. As encoded in the germline V gene (reference sequence), CDR1 is SEHNR while CDR2 is FQNEAQ. Spanning cysteine to phenylalanine, the CDR3 consists of 16 amino acids. Only CDR3 DNA remains: 48 bases, in frame from the first base. The germline V and J ends show losses of 5 bases and 2 bases respectively, and no gene match explains 10 bases of the junction. Outside the CDR3, residues come from the reference TRBV7-9 and TRBJ2-7 proteins, so the full variable domain is: DTGVSQNPRHKITKRGQNVTFRCDPISEHNRLYWYRQTLGQGPEFLTYFQNEAQLEKSRLLSDRFSAERPKGSFSTLEIQRTEQGDSAMYLCASSNPGTGRPYEQYFGPGTRLTVT.